This paragraph reports one T cell receptor (beta chain). Its antigen is currently not known. No much larger clone is present one base from it, and per-base qualities are unavailable. The data belong to a study of response to subunit inactivated influenza vaccine (dated by TCRdb to 2016 to 2019). Background on the whole study: Deep quantitative T cell receptor repertoire profiling was used in the study to track responses to a trivalent subunit inactivated influenza vaccine.

Library prep was done by RT-PCR. The sequencer listed for this sample is Illumina HiSeq 2500. TCRdb's own reprocessing of the public reads used fastp at Q25 and MiXCR and kept productive beta chains. One record per CDR3 amino acid sequence lists the most common genes and DNA. The sample table contains about 650,000 distinct CDR3 sequences; only one count was recorded for 14% of them. 7.5% to 9% of the sample rests with the top ten. V is reduced by 4 bases and J by 5 bases, leaving a spacing of 14 bases between them. The CDR3 numbers 14 residues from cysteine through phenylalanine. The sequence is cut down to CDR3 DNA, 42 bases in frame from base 1. What the work shows at the level of the full study, not this receptor alone: According to the authors, only a limited number of new T cells may be recruited by each seasonal influenza vaccination.

Here the chain combines TRBV12-3 or TRBV12-4 and TRBJ2-5; possibly the D gene is TRBD2, per 6 matching bases. This TCR was recovered from a man between 50 and 59 years old who received an inactivated influenza vaccine. Donor details come from another sample of the same person, matched by shared clones. The sample was PBMCs from blood, taken around 14 days before vaccination. The CDR3 amino acid sequence is: CASSSGAGWETQYF. Read as DNA, the sequence is TGTGCCAGCAGTTCCGGGGCGGGGTGGGAGACCCAGTACTTC.